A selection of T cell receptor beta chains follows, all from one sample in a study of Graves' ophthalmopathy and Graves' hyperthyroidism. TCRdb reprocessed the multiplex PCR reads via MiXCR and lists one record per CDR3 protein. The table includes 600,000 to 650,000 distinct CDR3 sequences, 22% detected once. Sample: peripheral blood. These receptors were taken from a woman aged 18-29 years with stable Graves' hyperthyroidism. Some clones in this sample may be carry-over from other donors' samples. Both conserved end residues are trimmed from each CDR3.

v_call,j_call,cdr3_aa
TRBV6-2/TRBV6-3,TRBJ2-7,AIRHSGGYEQY
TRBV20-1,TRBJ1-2,SADTSRDRGTSNYGYT
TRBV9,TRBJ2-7,ASSVDASSYGQY
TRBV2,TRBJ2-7,ASSESEDEEQY
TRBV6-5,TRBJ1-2,ASSWDRGGYGYT
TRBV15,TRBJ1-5,ATSSRRGGNQPQH
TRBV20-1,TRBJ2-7,SARWQGVGEQY
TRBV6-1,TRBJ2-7,ASSTTSREQY
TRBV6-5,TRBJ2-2,ASSYLGSGGAAGELF
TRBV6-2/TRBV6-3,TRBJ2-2,ASSRDWGTGELF
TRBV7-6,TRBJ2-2,ASSLAWGANTGELF
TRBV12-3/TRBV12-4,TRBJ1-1,ASSIGGIDTEAF
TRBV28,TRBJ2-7,ASRGGSNEQY
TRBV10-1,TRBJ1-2,ASSESSGRADYT
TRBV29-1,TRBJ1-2,SATGWGAANGYT
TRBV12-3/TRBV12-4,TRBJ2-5,ASSKTTRQETQY
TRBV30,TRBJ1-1,AWSHGAGTMTEAF
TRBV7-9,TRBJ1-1,ASSLASTTEAF
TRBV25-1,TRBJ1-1,ASSPGTVREAF
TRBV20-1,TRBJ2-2,SARTGLNTGELF
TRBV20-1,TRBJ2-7,SARATYEQY
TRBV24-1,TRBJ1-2,ATSDSGTVSYGYT
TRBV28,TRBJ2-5,ASSLDPGGLQETQY
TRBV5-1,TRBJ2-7,ASSWYRDTLGGEQY
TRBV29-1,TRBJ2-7,SVEGWEEQY
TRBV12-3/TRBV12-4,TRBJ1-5,ASSSGDRNSNQPQH
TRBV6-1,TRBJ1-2,ASNQRELYGYT
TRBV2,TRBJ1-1,ASSDRGRMPEAF
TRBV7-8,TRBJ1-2,ASSLRGQGFYGYT
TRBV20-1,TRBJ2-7,SARRTSLGEQY
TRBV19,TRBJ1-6,ASSICFWCRVDSPLH
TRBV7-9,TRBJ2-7,ASSLATGFHEQY